This T cell receptor beta chain was sequenced in a study of T cell responses to AZD1222 COVID-19 vaccine. Study results and limitations: Nearly half of the spike-specific TCRs reportedly recognize variant regions that carry no mutations.

Germline CDR1 is SGHNT and CDR2 is YENEEA. J was trimmed by 0 bases and V by 5 bases; bases with no gene match: 3. CDR3 size: 17 residues. Details on this clone: The target antigen is unknown.

Measured with immunoSEQ multiplex PCR; TCRdb has only the in-frame clones, and not every one. The data contain about 180,000 clones, 85% to 95% of them singletons. The chain joins TRBV11-3 to TRBJ2-3; 15 bases map to TRBD2. This clonotype originated in an adult who received the MenACWY meningococcal vaccine as a control. The sample was peripheral blood, taken 28 days after the second dose of the MenACWY control vaccine. This chain's CDR3 is CASSPGLAGGSTDTQYF. The CDR3 DNA sequence: TGTGCCAGCAGCCCGGGACTAGCGGGGGGAAGCACAGATACGCAGTATTTT.